Below are 20 T cell receptor beta chains sequenced from a single sample in a study of circulating CD8 cells and anti-PD-1 response in melanoma. The QIAseq Immune Repertoire TCR panel built the libraries from roughly 15 ng of total RNA. MiXCR was run by TCRdb on the reads, yielding one entry per CDR3 protein. Among several hundred distinct CDR3 sequences, about a tenth were seen once, and the ten largest hold about 64%. Four subsets defined by PD-1 and/or TIGIT were sorted from live CD3+CD8+TCRalphabeta+ cells. The sequenced sample was CD8+ T cells from PBMCs, obtained at baseline or after one month of anti-PD-1 therapy (not recorded which). The receptors come from a human donor with melanoma.

By proportion, this clonotype is medium-sized. V gene TRBV19 combines with J gene TRBJ2-7, with 7 bases fitting TRBD1. The germline CDR1 and CDR2 sequences are LNHDA and SQIVND (reference sequence). After removal of 5 bases from V and 4 bases from J, the junction contained 8 bases not matched to a gene. The CDR3 extends over 14 amino acids. CDR3 sequence reads: CASSPSTGWYEQYF. DNA for the CDR3: TGTGCCAGTAGTCCGTCGACAGGGTGGTACGAGCAGTACTTC.

By share, this clonotype counts as medium-sized. The chain is built from TRBV11-2 and TRBJ1-1, with TRBD1 matching over 7 bases. J lost 3 bases, V lost 5 bases, and 15 bases had no gene match. This CDR3 has 17 amino acids. In germline, CDR1 is SGHAT, CDR2 FQNNGV. CDR3 coding DNA: TGTGCCAGCAGCATGACAGGGTTTGGGTTGGATGACACTGAAGCTTTCTTT. Protein: CASSMTGFGLDDTEAFF.

Points on this clonotype: This is likely an artifact of a read error, given a far larger clone one base away. This chain connects TRBV6-6 to TRBJ2-4; 9 bases align to TRBD1. In germline, CDR1 is MNHNY, CDR2 SVGAGI (reference sequence). CDR3 length: 14 residues. CDR3 DNA: TGTGCCAGCAGTGCGGACAGGGGATGGTACGAGCAGCACTTC. Protein: CASSADRGWYEQHF.

This clonotype is medium-sized within its sample. This sequence joins TRBV28 and TRBJ1-1, with no clear D. Germline CDR1 and CDR2: MDHEN and SYDVKM. CDR3 length: 14 residues. Trimming cost V 2 bases and J 11 bases, with 18 bases left between them. The DNA for the CDR3 is TGTGCCAGCAGTTTAGGGCAGGTCTTGGGCGATGCTTTCTTT. Amino acids: CASSLGQVLGDAFF.

This chain connects TRBV4-1 to TRBJ1-2; D remains ambiguous. Germline V CDR1 and CDR2: MGHRA, YSYEKL. Trimming removed 4 bases from V and 4 bases from J, with 16 bases in between. The CDR3 totals 15 residues. CDR3 coding DNA: TGCGCCAGCAGCCTTGGACCCGGAGGAGCCTATGGCTACACCTTC. It codes for CASSLGPGGAYGYTF.

By proportion, this clonotype is medium-sized (0.01 to 0.1%). The chain couples TRBV9 to TRBJ2-7; 7 nucleotides align to TRBD2. The V and J ends lost 0 bases and 5 bases, in that order; junction bases with no gene match: 5. The CDR3 length is 14 residues. Germline CDR1 reads SGDLS; CDR2 reads YYNGEE. The chain's CDR3 is CASSVEGGVNEQYF. The CDR3 coding sequence is TGTGCCAGCAGCGTAGAGGGAGGGGTGAACGAGCAGTACTTC.

The chain couples TRBV29-1 to TRBJ2-1; TRBD2 matches at 8 bases. CDR1 is SQVTM, CDR2 ANQGSEA, per germline. J lost 3 bases, V lost 5 bases, and 6 bases had no gene match. CDR3 size: 14 residues. In nucleotides, the CDR3 is TGCAGCGTTCCCGCGGGGGGACTCTACAATGAGCAGTTCTTC. Protein product: CSVPAGGLYNEQFF.

This clonotype is deemed medium-sized. This chain links TRBV19 with TRBJ2-3; 16 nucleotides agree with TRBD2. V gave up 2 bases and J gave up 6 bases; unmatched junction bases: 8. Germline lookup yields CDR1 LNHDA and CDR2 SQIVND (reference sequence). CDR3 size: 18 residues. CDR3 amino acids: CASSISGLAGGPSDTQYF. The CDR3 coding sequence is TGTGCCAGTAGTATATCGGGACTAGCGGGGGGGCCTTCGGATACGCAGTATTTT. Full variable domain (rest looked up from reference TRBV19 and TRBJ2-3): DGGITQSPKYLFRKEGQNVTLSCEQNLNHDAMYWYRQDPGQGLRLIYYSQIVNDFQKGDIAEGYSVSREKKESFPLTVTSAQKNPTAFYLCASSISGLAGGPSDTQYFGPGTRLTVL.

Regarding this clonotype: Given a much more abundant clone one base away, this may be a read error. V and J are TRBV7-6 and TRBJ1-1; TRBD1 aligns across 7 bases. The CDR3 has 14 residues. Per the germline V gene, CDR1 is SGHVS and CDR2 is FNYEAQ. V was clipped by 8 bases and J by 2 bases; unmatched bases: 8. The CDR3 DNA reads as TGTGCCAGCGGGCCGGACAGGCTCAACACTGAAGCTTTCTTT. It is translated as CASGPDRLNTEAFF.

By sample fraction, this clonotype is medium-sized. V usage is TRBV24-1 and J usage is TRBJ1-6, with D unresolved. V dropped 11 bases and J dropped 0 bases, with 19 bases sitting between them. The CDR3 sequence is 17 residues long. Germline V lookup: CDR1 KGHDR, CDR2 SFDVKD. This chain's CDR3 is CANVKQPWSSYNSPLHF. Here the CDR3 DNA reads TGTGCCAATGTAAAACAGCCTTGGAGCTCCTATAATTCACCCCTCCACTTT.

By share, this clonotype ranks as medium-sized (0.01 to 0.1%). The chain recombines TRBV11-3 with TRBJ2-2; possibly TRBD2 for D (5 bases). The V gene lost 5 bases and the J gene lost 3 bases, with 13 bases spanning the gap. This CDR3 has 15 residues. Germline loops: CDR1 SGHNT, CDR2 YENEEA. This chain's CDR3 is CASSPHGVDTGELFF. CDR3 in DNA: TGTGCCAGCAGCCCCCACGGGGTGGACACCGGGGAGCTGTTTTTT.

This clonotype is deemed medium-sized. The chain couples TRBV4-3 to TRBJ1-6; the D gene is possibly TRBD1 (5 bases). Germline V gene data show CDR1 as LGHNA and CDR2 as YSLEER. This CDR3 region has 15 residues. The germline V and J ends were trimmed by 0 bases and 10 bases, with 13 bases remaining between them. The CDR3 bases are TGCGCCAGCAGCCAAGATCGGGGGGATTCCTCACCCCTCCACTTT. It translates to CASSQDRGDSSPLHF.

This clonotype is medium-sized (0.01 to 0.1%) by share. V and J are TRBV19 and TRBJ2-2; unclear D gene. CDR1 is LNHDA and CDR2 is SQIVND in the germline V gene (reference sequence). V lost 7 bases and J 6 bases, leaving 12 bases between the germline ends. The CDR3 contains 13 residues. The CDR3 is CASTTNPPGELFF. In DNA, the CDR3 is TGTGCCAGTACCACCAACCCCCCCGGGGAGCTGTTTTTT.

This clonotype is medium-sized in the sample. The chain joins TRBV7-3 to TRBJ2-1; 7 positions agree with TRBD1. The CDR3 is 13 residues long. Per germline, CDR1 SGHTA and CDR2 FQGTGA. V dropped 3 bases and J dropped 9; count of bases not matched to a gene: 5. CDR3 bases: TGTGCCAGCAGCTTTGGACAGGTGGCTGAGCAGTTCTTC. It encodes CASSFGQVAEQFF.

This clonotype rates as medium-sized. The chain employs TRBV20-1 and TRBJ2-1; D is unclear. The CDR3 is 15 amino acids. Germline values: CDR1 DFQATT, CDR2 SNEGSKA (reference sequence). V gave up 5 bases and J gave up 1 base, with 15 bases separating them. CDR3 nucleotide sequence: TGCAGTGCTGCTTCTGGGGTAGTGTCCTACAATGAGCAGTTCTTC. This codes for CSAASGVVSYNEQFF.

By share, this clonotype ranks as medium-sized. V gene TRBV5-6 combines with J gene TRBJ2-7; the match to TRBD1 covers 8 bases. CDR3 length equals 16 residues. Looked up from germline, CDR1 is SGHDT and CDR2 is YYEEEE. The V and J ends lost 0 bases and 0 bases, in that order; junction bases with no gene match: 5. The CDR3 nucleotides read TGTGCCAGCAGCTTGGCGGTCAGGGGGCCCTCCTACGAGCAGTACTTC. Its protein is CASSLAVRGPSYEQYF.

This clonotype is classed as medium-sized. This chain links TRBV2 with TRBJ2-1; D may be TRBD1 (5 bases). Per germline, CDR1 SNHLY and CDR2 FYNNEI. The CDR3 totals 14 residues. Trimming took 3 bases from V and 5 from J, leaving 11 bases between them. The CDR3 loop reads CASSDLTANNEQFF. The CDR3 nucleotides read TGTGCCAGCAGTGATCTGACAGCTAACAATGAGCAGTTCTTC. Looking up the rest from reference TRBV2 and TRBJ2-1 gives the full variable domain: EPEVTQTPSHQVTQMGQEVILRCVPISNHLYFYWYRQILGQKVEFLVSFYNNEISEKSEIFDDQFSVERPDGSNFTLKIRSTKLEDSAMYFCASSDLTANNEQFFGPGTRLTVL.

This clonotype was seen once. A much larger clone lies one base from this, so it may be a read error. The rearrangement links TRBV5-6 to TRBJ2-7; D is tentatively TRBD1 or TRBD2 (5 bases each). The CDR3 loop spans 13 amino acids. The germline gives CDR1 SGHDT, CDR2 YYEEEE. V was cut by 0 bases and J by 6 bases, with 10 bases left in between. CDR3 in DNA: TGTGCCAGCAGCTTGGGGGTAGGGACCGAGCAGTACTTC. Translating it yields CASSLGVGTEQYF.

This clonotype is categorized as medium-sized (0.01 to 0.1%). The chain links TRBV2 to TRBJ2-1; 8 bases align to TRBD1. Germline V gene sequence: CDR1 SNHLY, CDR2 FYNNEI. The V segment lost 6 bases and the J segment 0 bases; nucleotides outside the gene matches: 4. The CDR3 runs 15 residues. CDR3 in amino acids: CASRETGASYNEQFF. CDR3 DNA sequence: TGTGCCAGCAGGGAGACAGGGGCCTCCTACAATGAGCAGTTCTTC.

In its sample, this clonotype ranks as medium-sized (0.01 to 0.1%). J is TRBJ2-7 and V is TRBV19; TRBD1 matches at 10 bases. The CDR3 runs 14 residues. Germline V gene lookup returns CDR1 LNHDA and CDR2 SQIVND (reference sequence). With 5 bases clipped from V and 2 bases from J, the junction kept 3 bases outside the gene matches. The CDR3, as DNA: TGTGCCAGTAGTCCCGGACAGGGGGCCTACGAGCAGTACTTC. This sequence encodes CASSPGQGAYEQYF.